One T cell receptor beta chain is described in this entry. The entry originates in a study of blood T cell repertoires in COVID-19. As for the study in general: COVID-19 samples collected from the United States, Italy and Spain covered acute and convalescent phases. T cells, B-cell-depleted T cells, or PBMCs supplied cDNA or gDNA.

CDR1 and CDR2 from the germline V gene are KGHDR and SFDVKD. With 4 bases clipped from V and 8 bases from J, the junction kept 5 bases outside the gene matches. There are 14 residues in the CDR3. The protocol was immunoSEQ multiplex PCR, while the TCRdb copy is restricted to in-frame clones and leaves out a portion. Here the sample spans about 120,000 clones, approximately 79% being singletons. Sample: peripheral blood. V is TRBV24-1 and J is TRBJ2-1, with 9 bases matching TRBD1. This TCR derives from a man aged 50-60 years with acute or convalescent COVID-19. The CDR3 here is CATSDPTGGYEQFF. The CDR3 DNA reads as TGTGCCACCAGTGACCCGACAGGGGGATATGAGCAGTTCTTC.